The rows below give T cell receptor beta chains drawn from one sample of a study of cytomegalovirus exposure and HLA in healthy donors. TCRdb keeps only in-frame clones here, not all; method: immunoSEQ multiplex PCR. The sample shows under 250,000 clones, roughly 73% of them seen only once. The source material was PBMCs. These receptors all come from a boy aged 10-17 years in good health and CMV-seronegative. CDR3s include the opening cysteine and the closing phenylalanine or tryptophan. The D gene is left open where the match is weak. Expanded clones are given a class, and other clones once, few, many or no size at all.

V gene	J gene	D gene	clone size	CDR3 DNA	CDR3 protein
TRBV30	TRBJ2-7	TRBD1	once	TGTGCCTGGAGCAAACCCGGGACAGGCTCCCTATACGAGCAGTACTTC	CAWSKPGTGSLYEQYF
TRBV29-1	TRBJ1-2	.	once	TGCAGCGTTGAGGAACGGGGACTTAACTATGGCTACACCTTC	CSVEERGLNYGYTF
TRBV2	TRBJ2-1	TRBD2	.	TGTGCCAGCAGGAGACTAGCGGGAGGTTCTTACAATGAGCAGTTCTTC	CASRRLAGGSYNEQFF
TRBV4-1	TRBJ1-1	.	.	TGCGCCAGCAGCCCCCCCGGGAGGCGCACTGAAGCTTTCTTT	CASSPPGRRTEAFF
TRBV4-2	TRBJ2-1	TRBD2	.	TGTGCCAGCAGCCAAGTCGATGCGGGAGACTACAATGAGCAGTTCTTC	CASSQVDAGDYNEQFF
TRBV5-4	TRBJ1-1	.	few	TGTGCCAGCAGCTTGGAGCGGCGCGACACTGAAGCTTTCTTT	CASSLERRDTEAFF
TRBV9	TRBJ1-6	.	.	TGTGCCAGCAGCCCCCACCGGGTGGGTAATTCACCCCTCCACTTT	CASSPHRVGNSPLHF
TRBV7-2	TRBJ2-5	.	.	TGTGCCAGCAGCCCCGAGGGCGCCTCCCAAGAGACCCAGTACTTC	CASSPEGASQETQYF
TRBV6-1	TRBJ2-5	.	.	TGTGCCAGCAGTGCTACTATCGTGGAGACCCAGTACTTC	CASSATIVETQYF
TRBV5-6	TRBJ2-1	TRBD1	.	TGTGCCAGCAGCTGGGGGCCCGGGACAGGGATATACAATGAGCAGTTCTTC	CASSWGPGTGIYNEQFF
TRBV9	TRBJ1-1	.	once	TGTGCCAGCAGCGTAGACCGAGAGACTGAAGCTTTCTTT	CASSVDRETEAFF
TRBV18	TRBJ1-3	TRBD1	.	TGTGCCAGCTCACAACAGGGGGCTGGAAACACCATATATTTT	CASSQQGAGNTIYF
TRBV29-1	TRBJ1-2	.	once	TGCAGCGTTGATATAGGTTGGAGTGGCTACACCTTC	CSVDIGWSGYTF
TRBV27	TRBJ1-1	TRBD1	.	TGTGCCAGCAGTTTATATCGAACAGGGGCGGACACTGAAGCTTTCTTT	CASSLYRTGADTEAFF
TRBV19	TRBJ1-5	TRBD1	.	TGTGCCAGTAGTGTGACCGGACAGGGGAATCAGCCCCAGCATTTT	CASSVTGQGNQPQHF
TRBV5-6	TRBJ2-7	.	.	TGTGCCAGCAGCTTCTATTCCGGTACCTCCTACGAGCAGTACTTC	CASSFYSGTSYEQYF
TRBV5-3	TRBJ1-1	TRBD1	.	TGTGCCAGAAGCTTGTTTAACACCGGGACAGGGCGGACCCCCAACAAGAGAAACACTGAAGCTTTCTTT	CARSLFNTGTGRTPNKRNTEAFF
TRBV30	TRBJ2-1	TRBD2	once	TGTGCCTGGAAGAGACGACTAGCGGGCGATGAGCAGTTCTTC	CAWKRRLAGDEQFF
TRBV30	TRBJ2-7	.	.	TGTGCCTGGAAGTCCCCCGGGAACGAGCAGTACTTC	CAWKSPGNEQYF
TRBV18	TRBJ1-1	.	.	TGTGCCAGCTCTGATCGGGGAACTGAAGCTTTCTTT	CASSDRGTEAFF
TRBV27	TRBJ2-7	.	.	TGTGCCAGCAGTTCCCATTTCGAGCAGTACTTC	CASSSHFEQYF
TRBV19	TRBJ1-2	.	.	TGTGCCAGCACCGGAGGGCCCCGCTGGAGCTACACCTTC	CASTGGPRWSYTF
TRBV27	TRBJ2-7	.	.	TGTGCCAGCAACCGTAACAGGGAAGGGTCCGAGCAGTACTTC	CASNRNREGSEQYF
TRBV11-3	TRBJ2-7	TRBD1	.	TGTGCCAGCAGCGGTCGTCGACAGGGAACCGAGCAGTACTTC	CASSGRRQGTEQYF
TRBV30	TRBJ2-3	TRBD2	.	TGTGCCTGGCTAGCGGGGGGAACAGATACGCAGTATTTT	CAWLAGGTDTQYF
TRBV15	TRBJ2-7	.	.	TGTGCCACCAGCAGCGCATACAGGGCCTCCGAGCAGTACTTC	CATSSAYRASEQYF
TRBV5-6	TRBJ1-5	.	.	TGTGCCAGCGGCTTCGGGGGGCATCAGCCCCAGCATTTT	CASGFGGHQPQHF
TRBV5-6	TRBJ2-3	.	.	TGTGCCAGCAGCTTGGCCACTGTTAGAGATACGCAGTATTTT	CASSLATVRDTQYF
TRBV5-8	TRBJ1-4	TRBD1	.	TGTGCCAGCAGCTTGGAGTGGACAGGGGACGAAAAACTGTTTTTT	CASSLEWTGDEKLFF
TRBV28	TRBJ2-3	.	.	TGTGCCAGCAGTTTATCAGGGACAGATACGCAGTATTTT	CASSLSGTDTQYF
TRBV7-9	TRBJ1-2	.	once	TGTGCCAGCAGCCGTATACAGAGAAACTATGGCTACACCTTC	CASSRIQRNYGYTF
TRBV30	TRBJ1-2	.	.	TGTGCCTGGAGTGTACCCAGCGCGGCGGCCTACTATGGCTACACCTTC	CAWSVPSAAAYYGYTF
TRBV7-2	TRBJ1-2	TRBD1	.	TGTGCCAGCAGCCTGACAGGGTTCTTCTACACCTTC	CASSLTGFFYTF
TRBV19	TRBJ1-1	.	once	TGTGCCAGTAGTTTACAGGGTTTCACTGAAGCTTTCTTT	CASSLQGFTEAFF
TRBV21-1	TRBJ2-2	.	.	TGTGCCAGCAGGCCGGGACAGCCGAACACCGGGGAGCTGTTTTTT	CASRPGQPNTGELFF
TRBV2	TRBJ1-1	TRBD1	once	TGTGCCAGCAGAGAGACAGGGGCCAACACTGAAGCTTTCTTT	CASRETGANTEAFF
TRBV15	TRBJ1-4	.	.	TGTGCCACCAGCAGAGATGTGAGATCGCTGTTTTTT	CATSRDVRSLFF